The 27 T cell receptor beta chains listed next were all sequenced from one sample in a study of blood T cell repertoires in COVID-19. Profiled with immunoSEQ multiplex PCR; TCRdb holds only in-frame clones, not every one. This sample has roughly 240,000 clones, with about 91% found just once. Sequencing was carried out using PBMCs or T cells enriched from blood (not recorded which). Receptor source: a woman under 40 with acute COVID-19.

V and J are TRBV7-9 and TRBJ1-5, with TRBD1 as a possible D gene (5 bases). V dropped 8 bases and J dropped 1 base, with 9 bases sitting between them. The CDR3 covers 13 residues. Germline V gene data show CDR1 as SEHNR and CDR2 as FQNEAQ (reference sequence). CDR3 nucleotides: TGTGCCAGCCAGGGAGGGAGCAATCAGCCCCAGCATTTT. Its translation is CASQGGSNQPQHF. Variable domain in full (rest from reference TRBV7-9 and TRBJ1-5): DTGVSQNPRHKITKRGQNVTFRCDPISEHNRLYWYRQTLGQGPEFLTYFQNEAQLEKSRLLSDRFSAERPKGSFSTLEIQRTEQGDSAMYLCASQGGSNQPQHFGDGTRLSIL.

This clone was counted only a few times. J is TRBJ1-2 and V is TRBV6-6; 8 bases are shared with TRBD1. The CDR3 extends over 15 amino acids. V lost 0 bases and J lost 10; bases outside the gene matches: 10. Germline lookup yields CDR1 MNHNY and CDR2 SVGAGI (reference sequence). The CDR3 loop is CASSYSRSQGDVYTF. In nucleotides, the CDR3 is TGTGCCAGCAGTTACTCGAGGTCACAGGGGGACGTCTACACCTTC.

The J gene is TRBJ1-2, the V gene TRBV3-1 (or the pseudogene TRBV3-2), with D possibly TRBD1 on 5 matching bases. Trimming stripped 0 bases from V and 7 bases from J, with 12 bases between. There are 14 residues in the CDR3. The V gene's germline CDR1 is LGHDT and CDR2 YNNKEL (reference sequence). The CDR3 is CASSQEGSTGGYTF. The CDR3 region has the DNA TGTGCCAGCAGCCAAGAAGGTTCTACAGGTGGCTACACCTTC.

This clone has a handful of counts. The chain combines TRBV19 with TRBJ2-7; possibly TRBD2 for D (5 bases). This CDR3 has 15 amino acids. The V and J ends lost 5 bases and 2 bases respectively, with 16 bases between them. Germline CDR1 reads LNHDA; CDR2 reads SQIVND (reference sequence). The CDR3 here is CASSFGRGEAYEQYF. The CDR3 DNA sequence: TGTGCCAGTAGTTTTGGACGGGGAGAAGCCTACGAGCAGTACTTC.

The chain uses TRBV11-2 and TRBJ1-2; a possible D gene is TRBD1 (5 bases). V gave up 3 bases and J gave up 8 bases, with 16 bases separating them. The CDR3 is made up of 14 amino acids. The germline gives CDR1 SGHAT, CDR2 FQNNGV. The CDR3 nucleotides are TGTGCCAGCAGCTTCACCGGGGGGGACGAGGGCTACACCTTC. Its protein product is CASSFTGGDEGYTF.

J is TRBJ2-1 and V is TRBV7-9; D is unclear. Germline V lookup: CDR1 SEHNR, CDR2 FQNEAQ (reference sequence). V lost 4 bases and J 1 base, leaving 5 bases between the germline ends. This CDR3 has 13 amino acids. CDR3 bases: TGTGCCAGCAGCTCCCGGTCCTACAATGAGCAGTTCTTC. Residues: CASSSRSYNEQFF.

This sequence joins TRBV7-9 and TRBJ2-2; 12 bases line up with TRBD2. V gave up 4 bases and J gave up 5 bases; unmatched junction bases: 2. The CDR3 has 15 residues. In germline, CDR1 is SEHNR, CDR2 FQNEAQ (reference sequence). The CDR3 here is CASSSLAGGTGELFF. For the CDR3, the DNA is TGTGCCAGCAGCTCGCTAGCGGGGGGGACCGGGGAGCTGTTTTTT.

The rearrangement links TRBV7-2 to TRBJ1-6, with D possibly TRBD1 on 5 matching bases. The V gene lost 2 bases and the J gene lost 2 bases, with 10 bases spanning the gap. The V gene's germline CDR1 is SGHTA and CDR2 FQGNSA. The CDR3 spans 16 residues. The CDR3 sequence: CASSLLGLPYNSPLHF. The CDR3 DNA reads as TGTGCCAGCAGCTTACTGGGGCTACCCTATAATTCACCCCTCCACTTT.

The chain recombines TRBV7-2 with TRBJ2-2; no clear D. V lost 5 bases and J 6 bases, leaving 13 bases between the germline ends. CDR3 length: 14 amino acids. Per the germline V gene, CDR1 is SGHTA and CDR2 is FQGNSA. CDR3 protein: CASSIHTRPGELFF. The CDR3 nucleotides read TGTGCCAGCAGCATACATACCCGTCCCGGGGAGCTGTTTTTT.

V and J are TRBV4-1 and TRBJ1-2, with TRBD1 matching over 9 bases. Trimming took 2 bases from V and 0 from J; bases not matched to a gene: 7. The CDR3 sequence is 17 residues long. CDR1 and CDR2 from the germline V gene are MGHRA and YSYEKL. In DNA, the CDR3 is TGCGCCAGCAGCCAACGGACAGGGGTGTTAGCTAACTATGGCTACACCTTC. It codes for CASSQRTGVLANYGYTF.

The V call is TRBV5-6, the J call TRBJ2-3, with 7 bases identical to TRBD1. CDR1 is SGHDT, CDR2 YYEEEE, per germline. This CDR3 comprises 16 residues. V gave up 0 bases and J gave up 2 bases; unmatched junction bases: 6. The chain's CDR3 is CASSLERDSPTDTQYF. CDR3 nucleotide sequence: TGTGCCAGCAGCTTGGAGAGGGACAGCCCCACAGATACGCAGTATTTT.

This chain uses TRBV6-6 with TRBJ2-3; 10 positions match TRBD2. Germline assignment: CDR1 MNHNY and CDR2 SVGAGI (reference sequence). The length of the CDR3 is 14 residues. The trim removed 7 bases at V and 3 bases at J, leaving 4 bases unmatched. The CDR3 sequence is CASMVAGGTDTQYF. The CDR3 DNA reads TGTGCCAGCATGGTAGCGGGGGGAACAGATACGCAGTATTTT.

V usage is TRBV19 and J usage is TRBJ1-5, with D possibly TRBD1 on 6 matching bases. This CDR3 region has 14 residues. V was trimmed by 6 bases and J by 3 bases, leaving 12 bases between them. Germline V lookup: CDR1 LNHDA, CDR2 SQIVND (reference sequence). The CDR3 region has the DNA TGTGCCAGTAGCCAGACAGGACTCAATCAGCCCCAGCATTTT. Translation gives CASSQTGLNQPQHF.

The V gene is TRBV27, the J gene TRBJ1-1, with TRBD1 matching over 7 bases. CDR1 and CDR2 from the germline V gene are MNHEY and SMNVEV (reference sequence). After removal of 2 bases from V and 4 bases from J, the junction contained 7 bases not matched to a gene. This CDR3 contains 15 residues. The CDR3 spells CASSLAGGRGTEAFF. The CDR3 DNA reads as TGTGCCAGCAGTTTAGCAGGGGGTCGTGGCACTGAAGCTTTCTTT.

V usage is TRBV19 and J usage is TRBJ1-3; perhaps TRBD1 as D (5 bases). The CDR3 sequence is 15 residues long. Germline assignment: CDR1 LNHDA and CDR2 SQIVND (reference sequence). V gave up 1 base and J gave up 2 bases, with 9 bases separating them. In DNA form, the CDR3 reads TGTGCCAGTAGTATAGCCGGGGGAACTGGAAACACCATATATTTT. Translation: CASSIAGGTGNTIYF.

V is TRBV6-5 and J is TRBJ1-4, with TRBD1 identical over 8 bases. J was trimmed by 7 bases and V by 0 bases; bases with no gene match: 4. Germline CDR1 reads MNHEY; CDR2 reads SVGAGI. CDR3 length equals 15 residues. The CDR3 sequence: CASSYSPGGSEKLFF. The CDR3 DNA follows: TGTGCCAGCAGTTACTCGCCAGGGGGCAGTGAAAAACTGTTTTTT.

This clone turned up a few times. CDR3 sequence: CASSSADRGTYEQYF. The CDR3 DNA is TGCGCCAGCAGCTCCGCGGACAGGGGGACCTACGAGCAGTACTTC. The chain uses TRBV5-1 and TRBJ2-7, with 10 bases aligning to TRBD1. In germline, CDR1 is SGHRS, CDR2 YFSETQ. The CDR3 extends over 15 amino acids. V lost 3 bases to trimming and J lost 2 bases; unmatched junction nucleotides: 5.

This chain links TRBV7-9 with TRBJ2-2; TRBD1 agrees at 10 bases. The CDR3 covers 16 residues. Germline V lookup: CDR1 SEHNR, CDR2 FQNEAQ (reference sequence). Losses at the gene ends were 5 bases for V and 3 bases for J; bases not matched to a gene: 6. The DNA for the CDR3 is TGTGCCAGCAGCCTCCCGGGACAGGGGCACACCGGGGAGCTGTTTTTT. It specifies CASSLPGQGHTGELFF. Looking up the rest from reference TRBV7-9 and TRBJ2-2 gives the full variable domain: DTGVSQNPRHKITKRGQNVTFRCDPISEHNRLYWYRQTLGQGPEFLTYFQNEAQLEKSRLLSDRFSAERPKGSFSTLEIQRTEQGDSAMYLCASSLPGQGHTGELFFGEGSRLTVL.

CDR3 loop: CASSLPDSGGYTF. DNA of the CDR3: TGTGCCAGCAGTTTACCGGACAGCGGAGGCTACACCTTC. The chain is built from TRBV12-3 or TRBV12-4 and TRBJ1-2, with a tentative D call TRBD1 (6 bases). Trimming removed 2 bases from V and 8 bases from J, with 12 bases in between. The CDR3 covers 13 residues.

V usage is TRBV6-2 or TRBV6-3 and J usage is TRBJ2-5; D is perhaps TRBD1 (6 bases). This CDR3 is 14 amino acids long. Germline assignment: CDR1 MNHEY and CDR2 SVGEGT. V was pared by 5 bases and J by 2 bases, with 12 bases between. The CDR3 nucleotides read TGTGCCAGCAGTGTTGAGACAGGACAAGAGACCCAGTACTTC. This codes for CASSVETGQETQYF.

This chain joins TRBV28 and TRBJ1-1, with D perhaps matching TRBD1 (6 bases). Deletions cut 3 bases from V and 8 bases from J, with 13 bases between. The germline V gene has CDR1 MDHEN and CDR2 SYDVKM. The CDR3 is 13 residues long. CDR3 DNA: TGTGCCAGCAGTTTGTGGGGGCTCTCAGAAGCTTTCTTT. It is translated as CASSLWGLSEAFF.

This chain links TRBV7-9 with TRBJ1-4; D remains ambiguous. The CDR3 loop spans 13 amino acids. Germline V lookup: CDR1 SEHNR, CDR2 FQNEAQ (reference sequence). V lost 0 bases and J lost 7, with 6 bases in between. Here the CDR3 reads CASSLAQFEKLFF. CDR3 DNA sequence: TGTGCCAGCAGCTTAGCGCAGTTTGAAAAACTGTTTTTT.

The rearrangement joins TRBV19 to TRBJ2-5; 12 bases are shared with TRBD1. V lost 3 bases, J lost 5 bases, and 7 bases stayed unmatched. Germline CDR1 reads LNHDA; CDR2 reads SQIVND (reference sequence). This CDR3 is 16 amino acids long. CDR3 nucleotides: TGTGCCAGTAGTATGCGCGGGACAGGGGGCTGGGAGACCCAGTACTTC. As protein: CASSMRGTGGWETQYF.

In DNA, the CDR3 is TGTGCCAGCAGTTTATCTCACGGGTCCTATAATTCACCCCTCCACTTT. Protein: CASSLSHGSYNSPLHF. The chain carries TRBV27 and TRBJ1-6, with unresolved D. V gave up 0 bases and J gave up 1 base, with 7 bases separating them. CDR1 and CDR2 from the germline V gene are MNHEY and SMNVEV (reference sequence). The CDR3 is made up of 16 amino acids.

The sample holds a few counts of this clone. CDR3 loop: CASSERTAGQAYGYTF. The DNA of the CDR3 is TGTGCCAGCAGTGAAAGGACGGCGGGACAGGCCTATGGCTACACCTTC. The chain recombines TRBV6-1 with TRBJ1-2, with 8 nucleotides matching TRBD1. The V gene's germline CDR1 is MNHNS and CDR2 SASEGT. Trimming took 2 bases from V and 4 from J; bases not matched to a gene: 9. This CDR3 comprises 16 residues.

The rearrangement joins TRBV6-1 to TRBJ1-4; perhaps TRBD1 as D (5 bases). This CDR3 comprises 18 residues. Germline V CDR1 and CDR2: MNHNS, SASEGT. Deletions cut 4 bases from V and 0 bases from J, with 18 bases between. This CDR3 is CASSGGQVPGPTNEKLFF. CDR3 nucleotide sequence: TGTGCCAGCAGTGGCGGACAAGTCCCTGGGCCAACTAATGAAAAACTGTTTTTT.

The J gene is TRBJ2-5, the V gene TRBV2, with 8 nucleotides matching TRBD2. With V trimmed by 3 bases and J by 3 bases, 9 bases remained unmatched. This CDR3 region has 16 residues. The germline gives CDR1 SNHLY, CDR2 FYNNEI. The CDR3 loop reads CASSDKNSGVKETQYF. The CDR3 DNA reads as TGTGCCAGCAGTGACAAGAATAGCGGGGTGAAAGAGACCCAGTACTTC.